These T cell receptor beta chains were read from a single sample in a study of beta chain features in type 1 diabetes. Clones were sequenced by immunoSEQ multiplex PCR, and TCRdb holds only the in-frame ones, with some missing. Among hundreds of thousands of clones listed, about a sixth were seen once. The sample was naive CD4+ T cells from blood. These receptors all come from a young woman in good health. CDR3s include the opening cysteine and the closing phenylalanine or tryptophan. D genes are given only for firm matches. Part of the rows lack a size; the others show once, few, many or a class for expanded clones.

few,TRBJ2-6,TRBV5-4,NA,18,CASSLGPTSLGGANVLTF,TGTGCCAGCAGCTTGGGACCTACTAGCCTGGGTGGGGCCAACGTCCTGACTTTC
NA,TRBJ2-7,TRBV28,TRBD1,14,CASRRDRGTYEQYF,TGTGCCAGCAGACGAGACAGGGGAACCTACGAGCAGTACTTC
NA,TRBJ1-3,TRBV7-9,NA,15,CASSPTGTSGNTIYF,TGTGCCAGCAGCCCAACAGGAACTTCTGGAAACACCATATATTTT
NA,TRBJ2-3,TRBV7-2,NA,13,CASSLEGVDTQYF,TGTGCCAGCAGCTTAGAGGGCGTAGATACGCAGTATTTT
NA,TRBJ2-1,TRBV7-9,TRBD2,18,CASSPLGGAGVSRNEQFF,TGTGCCAGCAGCCCTCTTGGAGGAGCGGGAGTGTCCCGTAATGAGCAGTTCTTC
NA,TRBJ2-1,TRBV28,NA,17,CASSIRWASSSYNEQFF,TGTGCCAGCAGTATCCGGTGGGCATCTAGCTCCTACAATGAGCAGTTCTTC
NA,TRBJ1-2,TRBV6-5,NA,13,CASSYGLNYGYTF,TGTGCCAGCAGTTACGGGCTCAACTATGGCTACACCTTC
NA,TRBJ1-4,TRBV5-4,NA,12,CASSLRGEKLFF,TGTGCCAGCAGCTTGCGGGGAGAAAAACTGTTTTTT
NA,TRBJ2-7,TRBV7-9,NA,14,CASSGGAGIYEQYF,TGTGCCAGCAGTGGAGGTGCTGGCATTTACGAGCAGTACTTC
few,TRBJ2-1,TRBV6-1,NA,11,CASRPQGALFF,TGTGCCAGCAGACCACAAGGAGCCCTGTTCTTC
NA,TRBJ2-7,TRBV15,NA,17,CATSRDRVAEDSYEQYF,TGTGCCACCAGCAGAGATAGAGTAGCGGAAGACTCCTACGAGCAGTACTTC
few,TRBJ2-3,TRBV7-3,TRBD2,15,CASSQGLAGTDTQYF,TGTGCCAGCAGCCAGGGACTAGCGGGCACAGATACGCAGTATTTT
NA,TRBJ2-1,TRBV9,NA,16,CASSVATGLSYNEQFF,TGTGCCAGCAGCGTAGCTACAGGGTTATCCTACAATGAGCAGTTCTTC
NA,TRBJ2-7,TRBV9,TRBD2,15,CASSMGLAGNHEQYF,TGTGCCAGCAGCATGGGACTAGCGGGAAACCACGAGCAGTACTTC
NA,TRBJ2-2,TRBV10-3,NA,11,CAIRSYGWLFF,TGTGCCATCAGATCGTACGGGTGGCTGTTTTTT
NA,TRBJ2-7,TRBV2,TRBD2,17,CASSPTPLAGKTYEQYF,TGTGCCAGCAGCCCAACCCCGCTAGCGGGCAAAACCTACGAGCAGTACTTC
NA,TRBJ2-7,TRBV5-6,NA,14,CASSFLTASYEQYF,TGTGCCAGCAGCTTTTTAACAGCTTCCTACGAGCAGTACTTC
NA,TRBJ2-4,TRBV21-1,NA,22,CASSKGESRGCSSEKAKNIQYF,TGTGCCAGCAGCAAAGGGGAAAGTAGGGGGTGCAGTTCCGAAAAAGCCAAAAACATTCAGTACTTC
few,TRBJ2-1,TRBV7-8,TRBD2,15,CASSLRREGNNEQFF,TGTGCCAGCAGCTTGCGGCGGGAGGGCAACAATGAGCAGTTCTTC
NA,TRBJ2-3,TRBV7-9,TRBD2,15,CASSLISGSTDTQYF,TGTGCCAGCAGCTTAATTAGCGGGAGTACAGATACGCAGTATTTT
few,TRBJ2-1,TRBV6-5,NA,14,CASRKGGSYNEQFF,TGTGCCAGCAGGAAGGGTGGATCCTACAATGAGCAGTTCTTC
NA,TRBJ2-3,TRBV2,TRBD2,15,CASNLPSGRLDTQYF,TGTGCCAGCAACCTACCTAGCGGGAGGTTAGATACGCAGTATTTT
NA,TRBJ1-2,TRBV9,TRBD1,16,CASSQAYRGSIYGYTF,TGTGCCAGCAGCCAAGCCTACAGGGGAAGTATCTATGGCTACACCTTC
once,TRBJ2-3,TRBV7-8,TRBD1,14,CASSRQGNTDTQYF,TGTGCCAGCAGCCGACAGGGGAACACAGATACGCAGTATTTT
once,TRBJ2-7,TRBV4-1,TRBD1,15,CASSQDRGHIREQYF,TGCGCCAGCAGCCAAGATAGGGGGCACATTCGCGAGCAGTACTTC
NA,TRBJ2-3,TRBV5-4,TRBD1,18,CASSSTLNPGQGTDTQYF,TGTGCCAGCAGCTCCACTTTAAATCCGGGACAGGGGACAGATACGCAGTATTTT
few,TRBJ1-1,TRBV4-3,NA,14,CASSQEGASTEAFF,TGCGCCAGCAGCCAAGAGGGGGCGAGCACTGAAGCTTTCTTT
NA,TRBJ2-7,TRBV9,NA,15,CASSVGPSGQDEQYF,TGTGCCAGCAGCGTAGGCCCCTCAGGGCAAGACGAGCAGTACTTC
NA,TRBJ1-5,TRBV27,NA,16,CASSFVYSGSNQPQHF,TGTGCCAGCAGTTTCGTGTACAGTGGGAGCAATCAGCCCCAGCATTTT
few,TRBJ1-2,TRBV10-3,NA,9,CAIVRPDSF,TGTGCCATCGTGAGACCGGACAGCTTC
NA,TRBJ2-3,TRBV5-1,NA,14,CASSSTSRTDTQYF,TGCGCCAGCAGCTCGACTAGTCGCACAGATACGCAGTATTTT
NA,TRBJ2-7,TRBV19,NA,14,CASSPADGFSEQYF,TGTGCCAGTAGCCCCGCTGATGGATTCTCCGAGCAGTACTTC
NA,TRBJ2-7,TRBV28,TRBD2,12,CASGAGAYEQYF,TGTGCTAGTGGGGCGGGAGCCTACGAGCAGTACTTC
NA,TRBJ1-1,TRBV5-1,TRBD1,14,CASTLGTGKAEAFF,TGCGCCAGCACGCTCGGGACAGGGAAGGCTGAAGCTTTCTTT
NA,TRBJ2-7,TRBV28,NA,12,CASSLGRAWQYF,TGTGCCAGCAGTTTGGGCCGGGCCTGGCAGTACTTC
NA,TRBJ2-7,TRBV7-2,TRBD2,16,CASSLATSGRPYEQYF,TGTGCCAGCAGCTTAGCCACTAGCGGGAGGCCCTACGAGCAGTACTTC
NA,TRBJ2-6,TRBV5-4,TRBD1,16,CASSQTQGAGANVLTF,TGTGCCAGCAGCCAAACACAGGGGGCTGGGGCCAACGTCCTGACTTTC
NA,TRBJ1-1,TRBV19,NA,13,CASSPEYSPEAFF,TGTGCCAGTAGCCCCGAATACAGCCCTGAAGCTTTCTTT
NA,TRBJ2-7,TRBV5-1,NA,15,CASSLAWGASYEQYF,TGCGCCAGCAGCTTGGCTTGGGGCGCTTCGTACGAGCAGTACTTC
few,TRBJ2-3,TRBV29-1,TRBD2,16,CSVDMGGLTGTDTQYF,TGCAGCGTTGATATGGGGGGACTAACAGGCACAGATACGCAGTATTTT
few,TRBJ2-7,TRBV7-2,TRBD2,15,CASSRRGDYSYEQYF,TGTGCCAGCAGCCGCCGGGGGGACTACTCCTACGAGCAGTACTTC
few,TRBJ1-3,TRBV18,NA,17,CASSPHPPGNSGNTIYF,TGTGCCAGCTCACCTCACCCTCCGGGGAACTCTGGAAACACCATATATTTT
few,TRBJ2-3,TRBV4-3,TRBD2,14,CASSQARGTDTQYF,TGCGCCAGCAGCCAAGCGCGGGGGACAGATACGCAGTATTTT
NA,TRBJ2-5,TRBV11-2,NA,12,CASSTYQETQYF,TGTGCCAGCAGTACGTACCAAGAGACCCAGTACTTC
NA,TRBJ1-2,TRBV7-9,NA,14,CASSPRTVGYGYTF,TGTGCCAGCAGCCCCCGGACAGTGGGGTATGGCTACACCTTC
NA,TRBJ1-2,TRBV27,NA,16,CASRIVAPRLEYGYTF,TGTGCCAGCCGCATCGTGGCCCCCCGCCTGGAGTATGGCTACACCTTC